This entry lists 7 T cell receptor beta chains sequenced from one sample in a study of shared clonotypes between healthy human individuals. Using immunoSEQ multiplex PCR, the repertoire was profiled, and TCRdb retains in-frame clones only, with some absent. In the table there are 2 million or so clones, 85% to 95% of which are singletons. The sample comprised naive CD4+ T cells sorted from blood. The subset was: CD45RA+ positively selected. These receptors all stem from a man in his late teens or twenties in good health.

This clone was seen a single time. Other DNA sequences from this sample encode an identical CDR3 as well. V usage is TRBV7-2 and J usage is TRBJ2-7, with D uncertain. Germline assignment: CDR1 SGHTA and CDR2 FQGNSA. The V end lost 1 base, the J end lost 0 bases, and 10 bases lay between the germline ends. The CDR3 consists of 15 residues. As DNA, the CDR3 is TGTGCCAGCAGCTTAGACGGCACGAGCTCCTACGAGCAGTACTTC. Translating gives CASSLDGTSSYEQYF. The whole variable domain, filled in from reference TRBV7-2 and TRBJ2-7, reads GAGVSQSPSNKVTEKGKDVELRCDPISGHTALYWYRQSLGQGLEFLIYFQGNSAPDKSGLPSDRFSAERTGGSVSTLTIQRTQQEDSAVYLCASSLDGTSSYEQYFGPGTRLTVT.

The chain has TRBV2 and TRBJ1-6, with D possibly being TRBD1 (5 bases). The CDR3 has 14 amino acids. Germline V lookup: CDR1 SNHLY, CDR2 FYNNEI. Trimming removed 4 bases at V and 9 bases at J, with 13 bases between. The CDR3 loop is CASSGGQDTSPLHF. The CDR3 nucleotides read TGTGCCAGCAGTGGGGGCCAGGACACTTCACCCCTCCACTTT.

Comments on this clone: This sample also contains other DNA sequences that code for the same CDR3. This chain joins TRBV5-4 and TRBJ2-7; D remains unclear. CDR1 SGHNT and CDR2 YYREEE come from the germline V gene (reference sequence). CDR3 size: 13 residues. With 4 bases removed from V and 0 bases from J, the gap between germline ends came to 8 bases. The CDR3 region is CASSLAGSYEQYF. The CDR3 DNA follows: TGTGCCAGCAGCCTTGCTGGCTCCTACGAGCAGTACTTC.

Regarding this clone: The identical CDR3 is also encoded by other nucleotide sequences in the sample. The CDR3 region is CASSPSRDRGWGYTF. Here the CDR3 DNA reads TGTGCCAGCAGCCCGAGTCGGGATAGGGGATGGGGCTACACCTTC. The chain is built from TRBV7-8 and TRBJ1-2, with a weak D call TRBD1 (5 bases). Trimming took off 5 bases at V and 8 bases at J, with 21 bases between the two ends. Germline V gene lookup returns CDR1 SGHVS and CDR2 FQNEAQ. The CDR3 covers 15 residues.

This clone is a singleton in its sample. This rearrangement joins TRBV7-2 to TRBJ1-3; no firm D call. The V and J ends lost 2 bases and 2 bases respectively, with 7 bases between them. CDR1 SGHTA and CDR2 FQGNSA come from the germline V gene. This CDR3 has 14 residues. CDR3 residues: CASSLSGAGNTIYF. The CDR3 DNA reads TGTGCCAGCAGCTTATCAGGAGCTGGAAACACCATATATTTT.

This chain links TRBV11-2 with TRBJ2-2; no clear D gene. Trimming left V 5 bases short and J 6 bases short, with 16 bases between. CDR1 and CDR2 (germline): SGHAT, FQNNGV. The CDR3 extends over 15 amino acids. The CDR3 coding sequence is TGTGCCAGCAGCCTACACACGGGTAACGCCGGGGAGCTGTTTTTT. Translated: CASSLHTGNAGELFF.

This clone was seen only once. The chain couples TRBV5-4 to TRBJ2-4; D perhaps matches TRBD1 (6 bases). V was pared by 0 bases and J by 6 bases, with 13 bases between. Germline CDR1 and CDR2: SGHNT and YYREEE (reference sequence). This CDR3 has 15 amino acids. Here the CDR3 reads CASSLDVGAANIQYF. In DNA, the CDR3 is TGTGCCAGCAGCTTGGACGTGGGGGCGGCAAACATTCAGTACTTC.